This T cell receptor (beta chain) was sequenced during a study of blood T cell repertoires in COVID-19. The CDR3 extends over 15 amino acids. Trimming removed 1 base at V and 4 bases at J, with 14 bases between. Germline V CDR1 and CDR2: MGHRA, YSYEKL. The table came from immunoSEQ multiplex PCR; TCRdb's copy has only in-frame clones and leaves some out. Here the sample spans just over 250,000 clones, about 81% being singletons. The specimen sequenced was PBMCs or T cells enriched from blood (not recorded which). The source of this sequence is a man aged 25 to 45 with acute COVID-19. This chain links TRBV4-1 with TRBJ2-7, with D possibly matching TRBD2 (5 bases). The DNA of the CDR3 is TGCGCCAGCAGCCAAGCTGAGGGCCCCCGATACGAGCAGTACGTC. Protein sequence: CASSQAEGPRYEQYV.